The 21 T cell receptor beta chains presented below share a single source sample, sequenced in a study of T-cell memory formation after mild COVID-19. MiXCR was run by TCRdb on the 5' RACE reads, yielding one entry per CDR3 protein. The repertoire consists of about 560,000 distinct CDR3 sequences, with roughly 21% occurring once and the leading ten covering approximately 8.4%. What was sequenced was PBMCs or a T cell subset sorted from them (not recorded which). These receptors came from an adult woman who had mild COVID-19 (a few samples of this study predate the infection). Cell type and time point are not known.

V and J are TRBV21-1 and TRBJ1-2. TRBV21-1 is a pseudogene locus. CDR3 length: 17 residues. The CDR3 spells CASSKWQRSGEYYGYTF. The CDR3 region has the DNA TGTGCCAGCAGCAAATGGCAAAGAAGTGGTGAATACTATGGCTACACCTTC.

The CDR3 nucleotides are TGCGCCAGCAGCCAAGAGGGGGGGAGTAGGCAAGAGACCCAGTACTTC. It is translated as CASSQEGGSRQETQYF. V usage is TRBV4-3 and J usage is TRBJ2-5; 7 bases fit TRBD2. CDR3 length: 16 residues. Per the germline V gene, CDR1 is LGHNA and CDR2 is YSLEER. After removal of 0 bases from V and 2 bases from J, the junction contained 6 bases not matched to a gene.

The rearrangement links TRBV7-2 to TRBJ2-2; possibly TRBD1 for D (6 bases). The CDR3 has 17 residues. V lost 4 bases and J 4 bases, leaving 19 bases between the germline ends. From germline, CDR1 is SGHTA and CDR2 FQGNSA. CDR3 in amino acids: CASSSYLWGRGTGELFF. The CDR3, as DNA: TGTGCCAGCAGCTCCTACCTCTGGGGGCGCGGCACCGGGGAGCTGTTTTTT.

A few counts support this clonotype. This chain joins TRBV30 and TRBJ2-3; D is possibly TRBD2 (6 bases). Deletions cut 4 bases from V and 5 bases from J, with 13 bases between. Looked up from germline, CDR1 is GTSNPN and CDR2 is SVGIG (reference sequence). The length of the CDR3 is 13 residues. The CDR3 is CAWTRGVIDTQYF. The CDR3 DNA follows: TGTGCCTGGACTCGCGGGGTGATAGATACGCAGTATTTT.

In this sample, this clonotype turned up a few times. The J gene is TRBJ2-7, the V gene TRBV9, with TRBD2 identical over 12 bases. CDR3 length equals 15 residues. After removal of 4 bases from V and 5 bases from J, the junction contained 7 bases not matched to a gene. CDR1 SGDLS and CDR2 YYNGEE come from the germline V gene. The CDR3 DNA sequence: TGTGCCAGCAGCCCGACTAGCGGGAGTCCGAACGAGCAGTACTTC. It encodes CASSPTSGSPNEQYF.

This CDR3 reads CASSQALGTREQYF. The CDR3 DNA reads as TGTGCCAGCAGCCAAGCCCTTGGAACCCGGGAGCAGTACTTC. The rearrangement uses TRBV4-2 and TRBJ2-7; the D is unclear. CDR1 is LGHNA and CDR2 is YNFKEQ in the germline V gene. V dropped 1 base and J dropped 7 bases, with 14 bases sitting between them. The CDR3 sequence is 14 residues long.

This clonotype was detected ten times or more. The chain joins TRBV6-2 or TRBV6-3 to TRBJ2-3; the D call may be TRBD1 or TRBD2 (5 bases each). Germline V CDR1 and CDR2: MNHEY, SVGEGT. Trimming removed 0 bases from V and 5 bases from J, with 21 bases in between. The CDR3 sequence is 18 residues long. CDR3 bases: TGTGCCAGCAGTTACTCGTACCGGGACCCCCGTACCGGAGATACGCAGTATTTT. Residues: CASSYSYRDPRTGDTQYF.

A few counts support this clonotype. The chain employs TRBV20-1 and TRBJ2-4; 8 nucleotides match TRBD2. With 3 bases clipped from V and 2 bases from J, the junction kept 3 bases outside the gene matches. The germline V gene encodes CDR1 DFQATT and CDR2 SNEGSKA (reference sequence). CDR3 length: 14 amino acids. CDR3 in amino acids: CSASQRESKNIQYF. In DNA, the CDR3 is TGCAGTGCTAGCCAGCGGGAGTCCAAAAACATTCAGTACTTC.

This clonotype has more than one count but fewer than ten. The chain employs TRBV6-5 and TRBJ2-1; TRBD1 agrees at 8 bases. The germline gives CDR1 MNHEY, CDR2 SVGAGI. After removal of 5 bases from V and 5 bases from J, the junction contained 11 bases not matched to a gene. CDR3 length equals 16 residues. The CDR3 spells CASSGSTGVFDNEQFF. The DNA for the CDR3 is TGTGCCAGCAGTGGTTCGACAGGGGTGTTCGACAATGAGCAGTTCTTC.

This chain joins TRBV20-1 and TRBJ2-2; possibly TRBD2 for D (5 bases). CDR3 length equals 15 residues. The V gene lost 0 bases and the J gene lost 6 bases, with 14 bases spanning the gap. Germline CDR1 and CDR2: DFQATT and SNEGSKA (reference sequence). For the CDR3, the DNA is TGCAGTGCTAGAGATAGGGTCGGGGTCCCCGGGGAGCTGTTTTTT. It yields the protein CSARDRVGVPGELFF.

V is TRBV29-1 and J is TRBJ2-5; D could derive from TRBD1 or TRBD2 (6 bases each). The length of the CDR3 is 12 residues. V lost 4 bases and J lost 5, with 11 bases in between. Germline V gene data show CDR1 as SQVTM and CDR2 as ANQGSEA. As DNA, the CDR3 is TGCAGCGTTGTGTCGGGGGCGGAGACCCAGTACTTC. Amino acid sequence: CSVVSGAETQYF.

Here the CDR3 DNA reads TGTGCCAGCAGCTTAGATTTCTGGGGGCAAAACACAGATACGCAGTATTTT. It is translated as CASSLDFWGQNTDTQYF. This chain uses TRBV11-2 with TRBJ2-3, with a weak D call TRBD1 (6 bases). V was clipped by 0 bases and J by 2 bases, with 15 bases between them. Germline V CDR1 and CDR2: SGHAT, FQNNGV. The CDR3 has 17 amino acids.

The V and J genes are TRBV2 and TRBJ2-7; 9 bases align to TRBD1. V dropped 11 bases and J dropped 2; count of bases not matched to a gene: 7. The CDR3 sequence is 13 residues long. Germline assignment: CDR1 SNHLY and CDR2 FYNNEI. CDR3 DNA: TGTGCCGGAAGGACAGGGGATCCCTACGAGCAGTACTTC. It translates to CAGRTGDPYEQYF.

The CDR3 bases are TGTGCCAGCAGTCCTAAGGATCCGAACACCGGGGAGCTGTTTTTT. It yields the protein CASSPKDPNTGELFF. V and J are TRBV6-5 and TRBJ2-2; no firm D call. CDR1 is MNHEY, CDR2 SVGAGI, per germline. This CDR3 contains 15 residues. V was clipped by 5 bases and J by 0 bases, with 10 bases between them.

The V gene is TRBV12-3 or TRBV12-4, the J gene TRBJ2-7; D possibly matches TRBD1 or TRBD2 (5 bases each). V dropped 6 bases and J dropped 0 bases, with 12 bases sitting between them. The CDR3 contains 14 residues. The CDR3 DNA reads TGTGCCAGCAGACGGGACGGAAGCTCCTACGAGCAGTACTTC. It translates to CASRRDGSSYEQYF.

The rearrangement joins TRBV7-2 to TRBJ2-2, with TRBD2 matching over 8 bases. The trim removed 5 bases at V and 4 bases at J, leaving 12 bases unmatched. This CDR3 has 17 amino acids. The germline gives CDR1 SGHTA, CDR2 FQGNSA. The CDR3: CASSPGAGARATGELFF. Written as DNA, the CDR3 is TGTGCCAGCAGCCCCGGAGCGGGAGCGAGGGCCACCGGGGAGCTGTTTTTT.

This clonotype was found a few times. Written as DNA, the CDR3 is TGTGCCAGCAGTTTAACCAGCGGGAGTCTGTTCACAGATACGCAGTATTTT. It encodes CASSLTSGSLFTDTQYF. The genes are TRBV27 and TRBJ2-3; 8 bases are shared with TRBD2. The CDR3 is 17 residues long. Germline V gene lookup returns CDR1 MNHEY and CDR2 SMNVEV (reference sequence). V dropped 2 bases and J dropped 2; count of bases not matched to a gene: 9.

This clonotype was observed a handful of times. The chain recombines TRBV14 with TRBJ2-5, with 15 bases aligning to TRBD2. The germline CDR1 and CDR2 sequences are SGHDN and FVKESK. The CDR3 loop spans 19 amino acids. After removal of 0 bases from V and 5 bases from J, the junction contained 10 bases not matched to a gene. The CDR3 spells CASSQDRGLAGGFLETQYF. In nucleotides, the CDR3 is TGTGCCAGCAGCCAAGATCGGGGACTAGCGGGAGGATTTTTGGAGACCCAGTACTTC.

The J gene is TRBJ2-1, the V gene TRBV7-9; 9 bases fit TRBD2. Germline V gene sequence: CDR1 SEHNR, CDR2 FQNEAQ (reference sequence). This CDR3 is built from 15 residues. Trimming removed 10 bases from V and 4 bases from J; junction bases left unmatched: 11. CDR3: CATSGAGGRYNEQFF. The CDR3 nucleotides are TGTGCCACCTCAGGGGCGGGAGGGAGATACAATGAGCAGTTCTTC.

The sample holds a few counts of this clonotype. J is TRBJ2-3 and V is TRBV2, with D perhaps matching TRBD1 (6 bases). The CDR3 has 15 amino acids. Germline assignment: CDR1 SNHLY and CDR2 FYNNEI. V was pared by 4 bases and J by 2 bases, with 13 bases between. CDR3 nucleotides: TGTGCCAGCAGTGTAAGGGGGTCATTCACAGATACGCAGTATTTT. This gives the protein CASSVRGSFTDTQYF. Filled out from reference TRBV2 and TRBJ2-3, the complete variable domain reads EPEVTQTPSHQVTQMGQEVILRCVPISNHLYFYWYRQILGQKVEFLVSFYNNEISEKSEIFDDQFSVERPDGSNFTLKIRSTKLEDSAMYFCASSVRGSFTDTQYFGPGTRLTVL.

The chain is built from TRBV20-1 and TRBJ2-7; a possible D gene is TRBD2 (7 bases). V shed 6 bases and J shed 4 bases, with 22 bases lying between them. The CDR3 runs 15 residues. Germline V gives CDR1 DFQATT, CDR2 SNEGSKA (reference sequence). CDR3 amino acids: CSARGRGPTLYEQYF. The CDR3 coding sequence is TGCAGTGCCCGAGGGCGGGGGCCGACCTTGTACGAGCAGTACTTC.